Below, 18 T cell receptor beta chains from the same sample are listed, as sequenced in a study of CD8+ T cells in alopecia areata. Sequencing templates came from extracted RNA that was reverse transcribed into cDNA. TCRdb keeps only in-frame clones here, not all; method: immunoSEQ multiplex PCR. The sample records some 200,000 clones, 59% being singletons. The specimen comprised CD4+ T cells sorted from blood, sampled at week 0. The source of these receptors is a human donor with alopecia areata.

The CDR3 reads CSVEDWAGTEAFF. CDR3 DNA sequence: TGCAGCGTTGAAGATTGGGCTGGCACTGAAGCTTTCTTT. V usage is TRBV29-1 and J usage is TRBJ1-1; D ambiguous. The CDR3 loop spans 13 amino acids. Germline CDR1 is SQVTM and CDR2 is ANQGSEA. V shed 0 bases and J shed 4 bases, with 9 bases lying between them.

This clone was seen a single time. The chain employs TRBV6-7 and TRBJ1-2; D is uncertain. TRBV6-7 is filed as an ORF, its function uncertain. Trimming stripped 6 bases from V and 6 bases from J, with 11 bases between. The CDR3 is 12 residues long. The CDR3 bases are TGTGCCAGCAGCCAAGACACAGATGGCTACACCTTC. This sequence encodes CASSQDTDGYTF.

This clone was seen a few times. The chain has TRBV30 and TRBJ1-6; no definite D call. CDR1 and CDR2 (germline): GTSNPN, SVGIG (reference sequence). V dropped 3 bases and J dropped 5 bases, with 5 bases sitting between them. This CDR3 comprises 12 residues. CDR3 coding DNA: TGTGCCTGGAGGCGGGATAATTCACCCCTCCACTTT. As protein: CAWRRDNSPLHF.

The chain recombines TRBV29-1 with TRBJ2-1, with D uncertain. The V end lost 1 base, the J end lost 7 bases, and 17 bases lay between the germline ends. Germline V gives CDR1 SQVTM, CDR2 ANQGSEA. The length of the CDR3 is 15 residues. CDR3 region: CSVEAVQEPRNEQFF. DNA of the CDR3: TGCAGCGTTGAAGCGGTCCAGGAGCCGAGGAATGAGCAGTTCTTC.

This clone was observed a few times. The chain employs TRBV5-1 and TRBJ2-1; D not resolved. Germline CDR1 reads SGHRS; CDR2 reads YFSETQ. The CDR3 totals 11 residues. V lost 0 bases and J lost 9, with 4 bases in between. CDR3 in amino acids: CASSLGSEQFF. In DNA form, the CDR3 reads TGCGCCAGCAGCTTGGGAAGTGAGCAGTTCTTC.

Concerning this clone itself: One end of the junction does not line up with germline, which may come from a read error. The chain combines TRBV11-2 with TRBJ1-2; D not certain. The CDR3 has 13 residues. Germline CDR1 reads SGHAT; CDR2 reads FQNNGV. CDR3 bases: TGTGCCAGCAGCTTAGAAACGTCATCGAGCCAGGATTTC. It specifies CASSLETSSSQDF.

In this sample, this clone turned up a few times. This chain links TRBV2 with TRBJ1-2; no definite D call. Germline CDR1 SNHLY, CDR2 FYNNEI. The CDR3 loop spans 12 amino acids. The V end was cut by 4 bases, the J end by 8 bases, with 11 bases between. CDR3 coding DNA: TGTGCCAGCAGTGTGGGGTATCGGGGCTACACCTTC. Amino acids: CASSVGYRGYTF.

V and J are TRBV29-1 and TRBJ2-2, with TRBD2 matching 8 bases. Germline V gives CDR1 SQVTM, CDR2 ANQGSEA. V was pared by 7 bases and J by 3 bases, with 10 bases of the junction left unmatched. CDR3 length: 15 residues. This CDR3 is CSGRGGSGDTGELFF. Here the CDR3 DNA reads TGCAGCGGCCGGGGGGGTAGCGGGGACACCGGGGAGCTGTTTTTT.

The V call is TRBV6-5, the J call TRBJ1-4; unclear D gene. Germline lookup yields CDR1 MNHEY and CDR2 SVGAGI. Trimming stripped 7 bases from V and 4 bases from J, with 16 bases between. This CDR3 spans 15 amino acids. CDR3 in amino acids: CASTDRRAGNEKLFF. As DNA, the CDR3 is TGTGCCAGCACTGACCGGCGAGCGGGTAATGAAAAACTGTTTTTT.

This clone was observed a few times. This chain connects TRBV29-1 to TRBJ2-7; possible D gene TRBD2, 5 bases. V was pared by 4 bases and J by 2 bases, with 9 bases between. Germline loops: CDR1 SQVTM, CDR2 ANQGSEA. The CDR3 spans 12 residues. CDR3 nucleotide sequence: TGCAGCGTTGTAGACGGGACCTACGAGCAGTACTTC. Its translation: CSVVDGTYEQYF.

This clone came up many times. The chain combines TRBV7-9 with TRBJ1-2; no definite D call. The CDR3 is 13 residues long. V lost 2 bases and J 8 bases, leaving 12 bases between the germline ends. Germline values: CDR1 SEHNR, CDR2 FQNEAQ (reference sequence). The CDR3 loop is CASSLSDRPGYTF. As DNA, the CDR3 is TGTGCCAGCAGCTTATCTGATCGGCCAGGCTACACCTTC.

CDR3 loop: CASGTRDRGLYEQYF. The CDR3 nucleotides read TGTGCCAGCGGAACACGGGACAGGGGATTGTACGAGCAGTACTTC. The chain carries TRBV19 and TRBJ2-7, with 10 bases that match TRBD1. The CDR3 contains 15 residues. CDR1 is LNHDA and CDR2 is SQIVND in the germline V gene (reference sequence). Trimming removed 9 bases from V and 4 bases from J; junction bases left unmatched: 12.

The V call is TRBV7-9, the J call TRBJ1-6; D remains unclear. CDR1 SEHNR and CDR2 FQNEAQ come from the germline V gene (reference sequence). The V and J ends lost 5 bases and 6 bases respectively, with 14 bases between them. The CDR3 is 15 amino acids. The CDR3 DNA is TGTGCCAGCAGCCACCTTGCGGCTCCTAATTCACCCCTCCACTTT. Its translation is CASSHLAAPNSPLHF.

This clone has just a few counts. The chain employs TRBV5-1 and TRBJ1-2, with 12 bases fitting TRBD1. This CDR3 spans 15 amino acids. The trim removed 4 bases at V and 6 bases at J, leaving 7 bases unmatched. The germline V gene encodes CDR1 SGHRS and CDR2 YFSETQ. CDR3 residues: CASSVRDRGLDGYTF. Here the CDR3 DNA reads TGCGCCAGCAGCGTTAGGGACAGGGGGCTTGATGGCTACACCTTC.

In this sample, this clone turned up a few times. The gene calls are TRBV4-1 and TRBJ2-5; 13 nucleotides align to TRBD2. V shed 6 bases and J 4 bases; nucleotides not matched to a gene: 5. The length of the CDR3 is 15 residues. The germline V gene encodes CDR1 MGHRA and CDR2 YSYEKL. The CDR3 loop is CASRRTSGGGETQYF. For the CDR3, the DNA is TGCGCCAGCAGACGGACTAGCGGGGGTGGAGAGACCCAGTACTTC.

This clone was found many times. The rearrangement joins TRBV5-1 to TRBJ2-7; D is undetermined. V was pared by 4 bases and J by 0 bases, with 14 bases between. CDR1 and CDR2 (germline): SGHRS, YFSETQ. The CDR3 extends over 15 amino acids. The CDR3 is CASSPRLGSSYEQYF. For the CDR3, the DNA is TGCGCCAGCAGCCCGAGACTGGGCAGCTCCTACGAGCAGTACTTC.

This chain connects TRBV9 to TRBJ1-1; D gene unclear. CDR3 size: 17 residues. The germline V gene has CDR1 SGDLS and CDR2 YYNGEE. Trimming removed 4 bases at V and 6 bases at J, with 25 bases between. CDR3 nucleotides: TGTGCCAGCAGCTCCATTCCCCCTTCTGCTTCGTCACCTGAAGCTTTCTTT. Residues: CASSSIPPSASSPEAFF.

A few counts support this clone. CDR3 in DNA: TGTGCCAGCAGGGTAAGGTCCGCGCAGTTCTTC. Translation: CASRVRSAQFF. The chain couples TRBV2 to TRBJ2-1; no definite D call. CDR3 size: 11 residues. Germline V lookup: CDR1 SNHLY, CDR2 FYNNEI. V lost 6 bases and J 12 bases, leaving 12 bases between the germline ends.